This TCR beta chain appears in the sequencing data of a study of identical twins. This CDR3 has 15 amino acids. Trimming removed 4 bases from V and 4 bases from J, with 13 bases in between. Germline V gene data show CDR1 as MNHEY and CDR2 as SVGAGI. This clonotype occurred a few times. Its specificity is unknown. Study results and limitations: Conclusions relied on cross-sectional statistical analysis, not following the same donors.

TCRdb passed the 5' RACE reads through MiXCR, listing each CDR3 protein once. The sample yields 700,000 or so distinct CDR3 sequences, more than 6.5% seen once. The same data also contributed to another study, on yellow fever vaccine responses in identical twins.

The chain has TRBV6-5 and TRBJ2-2, with D perhaps matching TRBD1 (6 bases). The TCR sequence derives from a woman under 30 in good health. The source material was PBMCs. CDR3 in amino acids: CASSSPGDRTGELFF. CDR3 nucleotides: TGTGCCAGCAGTTCCCCAGGGGACCGCACCGGGGAGCTGTTTTTT.